This T cell receptor beta chain originates from a study of a mutant IDH1 vaccine in newly diagnosed glioma. In the study overall: Once 4-6 weeks had passed after radiotherapy alone, vaccination started, or it started with temozolomide cycles.

To note about this clone: The target antigen is unknown.

Time point reported: week 47, end of study. Each vaccine dose was 300 ug of mutant IDH1 20-mer peptide, with topical imiquimod. Generated by immunoSEQ multiplex PCR, the TCRdb table keeps only in-frame clones and is missing some. Of tens of thousands of clones listed, around 80% were seen once; the top ten hold more than 4%. This TCR was recovered from a woman between 40 and 55 years old with glioma. Some clones in this sample may be carry-over from other donors' samples. The starting material was PBMCs, obtained from a glioma patient whose treatment included an IDH1 peptide vaccine.

CDR3 in amino acids: CASSPGRRGETQYF. The CDR3 nucleotides are TGCGCCAGCAGCCCTGGGAGGAGGGGAGAGACCCAGTACTTC. The rearrangement uses TRBV5-1 and TRBJ2-5; weak D call: TRBD2 (6 bases). The V end was cut by 4 bases, the J end by 4 bases, with 14 bases between. The CDR3 is made up of 14 amino acids. CDR1 and CDR2 from the germline V gene are SGHRS and YFSETQ.